This T cell receptor beta chain was documented in a study of human T cells and chemical hapten exposure (dated by TCRdb to about 2021). At the level of the whole study: For sensitization, 2% DPC in acetone was applied to a roughly 2 cm by roughly 2 cm area of upper inner arm skin. Patients additionally received weekly therapeutic DPC doses to the scalp throughout the approximately 25-week study period. Patch testing was performed on the upper back with Finn chambers containing 0.01% DPC, and the patch tests were scored after 6 days according to International Contact Dermatitis Research Group standards. The patient cohort, mostly female, included alopecia areata with under or over 50% scalp involvement, alopecia totalis and alopecia universalis. Libraries were pooled for sequencing, and per-sample TCR yields varied mainly because of small differences in library volumes within the pool. In alopecia patients, the study followed how the peripheral blood TCR repertoire changed in vivo over primary and secondary sensitization to diphenylcyclopropenone (DPC), a hapten. Blood was sampled from patients pre-sensitization (week 0) and at 2, 6 and about 24 weeks after DPC sensitization. Approximately 28 alopecia patients gave blood for TCR sequencing at one to four time points (pre-sensitization, 2, 6 and 24 weeks). General findings and caveats noted by the study authors: After repeated subsampling, changes were observed in the strength of the expansion versus patch-test correlation and in the threshold at which the correlation became significant. Because every patient had alopecia, a presumed autoimmune disease, the patients' immune response might differ from that of healthy individuals. A positive correlation was found between the number of PT1 expanded TCRs and patch test score, with significance reached at thresholds 8, 16 and 32 but not 4. Compared with pre-sensitization or healthy control sets, expanded TCRs formed significantly more large CDR3 similarity clusters, which is consistent with antigen-driven responses. No change with DPC sensitization was found in the number of TCRs above 1 in 1000 frequency, and no evidence of global repertoire structure alterations was found.

The library was made by RACE. Reads for this sample came from a NextSeq 500. During library preparation, unique molecular identifiers were attached to individual cDNA molecules so that TCRs could be counted quantitatively and reproducibly. From each blood RNA sample, both TCR alpha and TCR beta chains were sequenced. Under the source paper's analysis protocol: A median of about 89,000 TCRs per sample was observed, with a range of about 20,000 to 690,600. V, J and CDR3 annotation of the TCR reads was carried out using the Decombinator software suite. To make PS versus PT1 abundance plots, every sample was subsampled to the same number of TCRs (28,000). TCRs were defined as expanded if absent before sensitization and observed at least eight times at the 2-week time point. The public reads were quality trimmed at Q25 with fastp and then assembled into clones with MiXCR by TCRdb, keeping productive beta chains. Each entry is one CDR3 protein sequence, shown with its most common DNA and genes. The V and J calls and clone size are TCRdb's, not the authors'. The sample table lists about 82,000 distinct CDR3 sequences, 10% to 15% of them with a count of one. Roughly 5.7% of the sample is held by the ten biggest clonotypes.

As to this clonotype: Its binding antigen is unknown. Base qualities are not recorded, but no much larger clone differs from it by a single base.

Inclusive of the bounding cysteine and phenylalanine, the CDR3 is 14 residues long. Only the CDR3 DNA is retained, 42 bases long and in frame from the first base. The germline V and J ends show losses of 1 base and 5 bases respectively, and no gene match explains 4 bases of the junction. Sequences KGHSH (CDR1) and LQKENI (CDR2) are obtained from the germline V gene. This sample's time point label indicates: patch test 3, about 24 weeks after DPC sensitization. The intended sense of this specimen's treatment or condition label: therapeutic diphenylcyclopropenone sensitization with weekly scalp DPC. At each patch-test visit, blood was drawn before the patch test was applied. Patients were eligible if aged 18 to 70, diagnosed with alopecia and judged suitable for DPC therapy, and pregnant patients were excluded. Unfractionated whole blood was collected in Tempus Blood RNA tubes, and total RNA was extracted from that blood.

The V gene is TRBV18 and the J gene is TRBJ1-1, and 7 junction bases match TRBD1. Source: whole blood, taken in connection with sensitization to the hapten diphenylcyclopropenone (DPC). The TCR comes from a woman in her forties or fifties with alopecia areata. Some clones in this sample may be carry-over from other donors' samples. The DNA sequence reads TGTGCCAGCTCACCACGACAGGGCTTAACTGAAGCTTTCTTT. It codes for CASSPRQGLTEAFF. Where the CDR3 stops, the reference TRBV18 and TRBJ1-1 genes take over; the full variable domain is NAGVMQNPRHLVRRRGQEARLRCSPMKGHSHVYWYRQLPEEGLKFMVYLQKENIIDESGMPKERFSAEFPKEGPSILRIQQVVRGDSAAYFCASSPRQGLTEAFFGQGTRLTVV.